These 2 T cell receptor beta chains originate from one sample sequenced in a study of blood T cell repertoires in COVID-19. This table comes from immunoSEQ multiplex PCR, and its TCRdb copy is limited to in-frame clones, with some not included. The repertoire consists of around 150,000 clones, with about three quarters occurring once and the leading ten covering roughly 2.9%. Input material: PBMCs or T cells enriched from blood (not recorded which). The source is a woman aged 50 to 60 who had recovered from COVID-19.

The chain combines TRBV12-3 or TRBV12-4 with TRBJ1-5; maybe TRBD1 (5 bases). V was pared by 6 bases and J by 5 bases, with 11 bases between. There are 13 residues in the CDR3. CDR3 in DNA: TGTGCCAGCAGAAGGGCGGGGGATCAGCCCCAGCATTTT. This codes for CASRRAGDQPQHF.

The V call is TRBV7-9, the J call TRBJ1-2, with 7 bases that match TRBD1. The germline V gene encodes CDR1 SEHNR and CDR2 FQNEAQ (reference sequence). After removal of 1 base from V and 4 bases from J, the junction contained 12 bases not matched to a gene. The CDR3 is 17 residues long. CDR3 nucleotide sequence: TGTGCCAGCAGCTTAGTAGGCCCTACAGGGGATTCCTATGGCTACACCTTC. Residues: CASSLVGPTGDSYGYTF. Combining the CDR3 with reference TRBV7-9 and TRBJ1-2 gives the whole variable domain DTGVSQNPRHKITKRGQNVTFRCDPISEHNRLYWYRQTLGQGPEFLTYFQNEAQLEKSRLLSDRFSAERPKGSFSTLEIQRTEQGDSAMYLCASSLVGPTGDSYGYTFGSGTRLTVV.